This record concerns one T cell receptor beta chain sequence. This clone came up many times. This clone's antigen is unknown. Base qualities are not recorded, but no much larger clone differs from it by a single base. The data stem from a study of blood T cell repertoires in COVID-19 (dated by TCRdb to about 2020). Describing the broader study: Samples covering the acute and convalescent phases of COVID-19 were provided by collaborators in the United States, Italy and Spain. Samples came from the ongoing ImmuneRACE study (first 160 participants) plus 1,254 subjects from 6 global collaborators. The repertoires were made available in a free public database intended to serve as a resource for research on the immune response to SARS-CoV-2. The material from the prospective study consisted of cDNA or gDNA derived from T cells, B-cell-depleted T cells, or PBMCs. Nearly every sample came with metadata listing a de-identified subject ID, COVID-19 status, age in years and sex. HLA class I and class II types, where available, came from metadata supplied by the sample provider rather than from assay-based typing. Deeply sampled blood TCRbeta repertoires from subjects exposed to, actively infected with, or recovered from COVID-19 were included in the dataset. Results and caveats for the whole study, not just this receptor: Clinical and demographic metadata were provided uncurated, with the amount varying by source and participant.

Looking up the germline V gene yields CDR1 WSHSY and CDR2 SAAADI. Trimming leaves V shorter by 8 bases and J shorter by 0 bases, with the junction holding 7 bases beyond the gene matches. The cysteine opens and the phenylalanine closes a CDR3 of 15 amino acids. Only CDR3 DNA remains: 45 bases, in frame from the first base. The immunoSEQ Assay, a bias-controlled multiplex PCR, was used to amplify TCRbeta CDR3 regions from genomic DNA. The source study handled its data this way. Within the assay, amplification of reference gene primers was used to estimate how many nucleated cells each sample contained. To quantify the absolute abundance of each unique TCRbeta CDR3 rearrangement, sequence reads were collapsed and filtered. For each sample, productive Simpson clonality was calculated as the square root of Simpson's diversity index across productive rearrangements. TCRdb's version of the immuneACCESS table is confined to in-frame rearrangements and falls short of the full clone set. An unresolved V gene accounts for under half of the shortfall where checked; the remainder is of unknown origin. Clonal size and the V and J genes are those of that table, whereas D and trimming came from the DNA. Present in this sample are under 250,000 clones, over 70% of which were seen just once. Roughly 8.2% of the sample is taken by the ten largest.

Each collaborating institution followed its own protocols to collect whole blood in K2EDTA tubes. Collaborator samples were shipped for TCRbeta analysis as frozen whole blood, isolated PBMCs, or DNA extracted from either sample type. The sequencing sample was made of peripheral blood. The receptor was derived from a woman aged 45-59 years with acute or convalescent COVID-19. The chain uses TRBV10-2 and TRBJ2-7, and 10 junction bases match TRBD2. The sequence in DNA is TGCGCCAGCGGGAAGCGGGAGGGAAGCTCCTACGAGCAGTACTTC. This codes for CASGKREGSSYEQYF.